The present T cell receptor (beta chain) was sequenced within a study of Ad26.COV2.S vaccination and SARS-CoV-2 variants. Overall study: Participants got Ad26.COV2.S intramuscularly, once or twice 56 days apart.

The protocol was immunoSEQ multiplex PCR, while the TCRdb copy is restricted to in-frame clones and leaves out a portion. This table holds around 250,000 clones, around 88% found once. The V end was cut by 4 bases, the J end by 4 bases, with 13 bases between. Germline V gene lookup returns CDR1 SGHTA and CDR2 FQGNSA. This CDR3 is 14 amino acids long. This sample's treatment: 15 to 20 received Ad26.COV2.S at low or high dose, single or two shots; about 5 received placebo; per-sample allocation not given. The samples were gathered on day 63 after the first injection of vaccine or placebo. This chain uses TRBV7-2 with TRBJ1-1, with D maybe TRBD1 (5 bases). This material consisted of peripheral blood, taken in a trial of Ad26.COV2.S vaccine versus placebo. This clonotype was sampled from a person between 18 and 65 years old who received the Ad26.COV2.S COVID-19 vaccine or a placebo. CDR3 loop: CASSSQGTVTEAFF. CDR3 bases: TGTGCCAGCAGCTCCCAGGGTACAGTCACTGAAGCTTTCTTT.